A selection of T cell receptor beta chains follows, all from one sample in a study of blood T cells in healthy people across ages. MiXCR, run by TCRdb on the 5' RACE reads, gives a single entry per CDR3 protein. Of 600,000 to 1,000,000 distinct CDR3 sequences in the sample, approximately 25% were seen once. These data are also associated with another study on T cells of mothers and their children.

Sequenced material: blood. These receptors all stem from a boy younger than 18 in good health. Each CDR3 is given with its conserved first and last residue. D genes are given only for firm matches. Not all rows give a size; the values are once, few, many and, for expanded clones, a class.

DNA: TGCGCCAGCAGCCAAGCCGGGACAACTAACTATGGCTACACCTTC; CDR3: CASSQAGTTNYGYTF; J: TRBJ1-2; V: TRBV4-1; size: few; D: -
DNA: TGCAGTGCCCGAGGGGCTAACTATGGCTACACCTTC; CDR3: CSARGANYGYTF; J: TRBJ1-2; V: TRBV20-1; size: few; D: -
DNA: TGTGCCAGCTCACCCTCGTTCTGGACAGGGAACACCGGGGAGCTGTTTTTT; CDR3: CASSPSFWTGNTGELFF; J: TRBJ2-2; V: TRBV18; size: few; D: TRBD1
DNA: TGCGCCAGCAGCTATTCGGCGGATAGCACAGATACGCAGTATTTT; CDR3: CASSYSADSTDTQYF; J: TRBJ2-3; V: TRBV5-6; size: few; D: -
DNA: TGTGCCAGCAGTGGGGCAACGGCAACTAATGAAAAACTGTTTTTT; CDR3: CASSGATATNEKLFF; J: TRBJ1-4; V: TRBV6-2/TRBV6-3; size: -; D: -
DNA: TGCGCCAGCAGCCAAGGGTACAGGGGGCTGGGTGAAAAACTGTTTTTT; CDR3: CASSQGYRGLGEKLFF; J: TRBJ1-4; V: TRBV4-3; size: -; D: TRBD1
DNA: TGTGCCAGCGCCCGAGTTGGAAACACCATATATTTT; CDR3: CASARVGNTIYF; J: TRBJ1-3; V: TRBV6-2/TRBV6-3; size: few; D: -
DNA: TGTGCCAGCAGTTACCTGACGGGGTCCAGGCAGCCCCAGCATTTT; CDR3: CASSYLTGSRQPQHF; J: TRBJ1-5; V: TRBV6-2/TRBV6-3; size: -; D: -
DNA: TGTGCCAGCCGCAGAGGGGAAGGGAGCTCCTACAATGAGCAGTTCTTC; CDR3: CASRRGEGSSYNEQFF; J: TRBJ2-1; V: TRBV7-2; size: -; D: -
DNA: TGTGCCAGCAGGCGGGGTGGGGGGAACACTGAAGCTTTCTTT; CDR3: CASRRGGGNTEAFF; J: TRBJ1-1; V: TRBV7-2; size: -; D: -
DNA: TGCAGCGTTGTAGGTCAGACCCAAGAGACCCAGTACTTC; CDR3: CSVVGQTQETQYF; J: TRBJ2-5; V: TRBV29-1; size: many; D: -
DNA: TGCGCCAGCAGCACCGGGACTAGCGGGGGGGCTTCCTACGAGCAGTACTTC; CDR3: CASSTGTSGGASYEQYF; J: TRBJ2-7; V: TRBV5-1; size: -; D: TRBD2
DNA: TGCAGTGCTAGGGGGACATCCCAATATGGCTACACCTTC; CDR3: CSARGTSQYGYTF; J: TRBJ1-2; V: TRBV20-1; size: few; D: -
DNA: TGTGCCAGCACCAGACGGACTAGCGGGGACAATGAGCAGTTCTTC; CDR3: CASTRRTSGDNEQFF; J: TRBJ2-1; V: TRBV6-2/TRBV6-3; size: -; D: TRBD2
DNA: TGCAGCGTTGAAGATGAGTTCGGGCAAGAGACCCAGTACTTC; CDR3: CSVEDEFGQETQYF; J: TRBJ2-5; V: TRBV29-1; size: -; D: -
DNA: TGTGCCAGCAGCTTAATACTAGCGCTAGCCAAAAACATTCAGTACTTC; CDR3: CASSLILALAKNIQYF; J: TRBJ2-4; V: TRBV7-2; size: -; D: TRBD2
DNA: TGTGCCAGCAGCCAGAGGGAAAACATTCAGTACTTC; CDR3: CASSQRENIQYF; J: TRBJ2-4; V: TRBV3-1; size: few; D: -
DNA: TGCGCCAGCAGCTTAGGACAGGCCGGGAGCACAGATACGCAGTATTTT; CDR3: CASSLGQAGSTDTQYF; J: TRBJ2-3; V: TRBV5-1; size: -; D: TRBD1
DNA: TGTGCCAGCAGCGTCTCGGCTAGCGGGGCCTACGAGCAGTACTTC; CDR3: CASSVSASGAYEQYF; J: TRBJ2-7; V: TRBV9; size: few; D: TRBD2
DNA: TGTGCCAGCTCACGATCCGGGGCCAGTGAGAAAAACATTCAGTACTTC; CDR3: CASSRSGASEKNIQYF; J: TRBJ2-4; V: TRBV18; size: few; D: -